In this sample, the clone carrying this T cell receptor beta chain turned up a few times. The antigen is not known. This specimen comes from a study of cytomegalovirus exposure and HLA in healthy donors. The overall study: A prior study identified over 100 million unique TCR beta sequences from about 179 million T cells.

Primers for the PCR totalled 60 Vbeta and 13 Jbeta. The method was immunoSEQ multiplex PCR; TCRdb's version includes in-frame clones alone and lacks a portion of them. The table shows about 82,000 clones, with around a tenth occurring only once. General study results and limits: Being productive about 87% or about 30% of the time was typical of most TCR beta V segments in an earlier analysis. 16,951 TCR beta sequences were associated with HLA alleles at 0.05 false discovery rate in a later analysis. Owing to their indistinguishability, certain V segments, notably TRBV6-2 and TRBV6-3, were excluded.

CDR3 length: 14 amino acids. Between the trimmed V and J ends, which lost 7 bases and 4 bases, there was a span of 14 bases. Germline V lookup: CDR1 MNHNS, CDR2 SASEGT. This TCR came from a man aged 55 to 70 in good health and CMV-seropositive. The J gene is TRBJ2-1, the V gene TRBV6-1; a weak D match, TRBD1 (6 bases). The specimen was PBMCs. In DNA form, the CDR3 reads TGTGCCAGCACTGCGACAGGAACTTACAATGAGCAGTTCTTC. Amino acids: CASTATGTYNEQFF.